A selection of T cell receptor beta chains follows, all from one sample in a study of T cells in Graves' hyperthyroidism and ophthalmopathy. TCRdb ran MiXCR on the multiplex PCR reads and lists one entry per CDR3 protein. The sample contains about 420,000 distinct CDR3 sequences, around a sixth of which appear only once. Sequenced: blood. These receptors originate from a woman aged 18-35 years with Graves' hyperthyroidism. CDR3s include the opening cysteine and the closing phenylalanine or tryptophan. Fields, in order: CDR3 length, V gene, clone size, J gene, D gene, CDR3 DNA, CDR3 protein. The D gene is left open where the match is weak. Clone size is given for some rows only: seen once, a few or many times, or a class if the clone is expanded.

cdr3_length: 14
v_call: TRBV4-1
clone_size: NA
j_call: TRBJ2-3
d_call: NA
cdr3_nt: TGCGCCAGCAGCCCCGTTGGGGGCACAGATACGCAGTATTTT
cdr3_aa: CASSPVGGTDTQYF

cdr3_length: 16
v_call: TRBV2
clone_size: many
j_call: TRBJ1-2
d_call: NA
cdr3_nt: TGTGCCAGCAGTGAACCTGGACAGCGAACTCTCTATGGCTACACCTTC
cdr3_aa: CASSEPGQRTLYGYTF

cdr3_length: 15
v_call: TRBV9
clone_size: few
j_call: TRBJ2-1
d_call: NA
cdr3_nt: TGTGCCAGCAGCGTGGCGGGACCCCACTACAATGAGCAGTTCTTC
cdr3_aa: CASSVAGPHYNEQFF

cdr3_length: 14
v_call: TRBV29-1
clone_size: NA
j_call: TRBJ2-1
d_call: NA
cdr3_nt: TGCAGCGTTGAAACGGGGGCGACAGTAAATGAGCAGTTCTTC
cdr3_aa: CSVETGATVNEQFF

cdr3_length: 16
v_call: TRBV2
clone_size: NA
j_call: TRBJ2-5
d_call: TRBD2
cdr3_nt: TGTGCCAGCAGTGAAGGACTAGCGGGTACCGGGGAGACCCAGTACTTC
cdr3_aa: CASSEGLAGTGETQYF

cdr3_length: 14
v_call: TRBV20-1
clone_size: many
j_call: TRBJ2-7
d_call: TRBD2
cdr3_nt: TGCAGTGCCCCGGGCACTAGCGGCTCCTACGAGCAGTACTTC
cdr3_aa: CSAPGTSGSYEQYF

cdr3_length: 16
v_call: TRBV9
clone_size: few
j_call: TRBJ2-3
d_call: TRBD2
cdr3_nt: TGTGCCAGCAGCGCGCCCCTAGCGGGAGGGTCAGATACGCAGTATTTT
cdr3_aa: CASSAPLAGGSDTQYF

cdr3_length: 12
v_call: TRBV29-1
clone_size: many
j_call: TRBJ2-7
d_call: NA
cdr3_nt: TGCAGCGTTTCGACGGCCGCACGGGAGCAGTACTTC
cdr3_aa: CSVSTAAREQYF

cdr3_length: 15
v_call: TRBV7-2
clone_size: few
j_call: TRBJ1-5
d_call: TRBD1
cdr3_nt: TGTGCCAGCAGCTTAGGACAGGGGGCCTGGCAGCCCCAGCATTTT
cdr3_aa: CASSLGQGAWQPQHF

cdr3_length: 16
v_call: TRBV6-1
clone_size: few
j_call: TRBJ2-5
d_call: TRBD2
cdr3_nt: TGTGCCACCAGGGGGCCGACTAGCGGGGTTCAAGAGACCCAGTACTTC
cdr3_aa: CATRGPTSGVQETQYF

cdr3_length: 13
v_call: TRBV19
clone_size: many
j_call: TRBJ1-1
d_call: NA
cdr3_nt: TGTGCCAGTAGTATCCGATTGAACACTGAAGCTTTCTTT
cdr3_aa: CASSIRLNTEAFF

cdr3_length: 17
v_call: TRBV20-1
clone_size: few
j_call: TRBJ2-1
d_call: TRBD2
cdr3_nt: TGCAGTGCTAGAGACATACTTTCAGCGGGAGGGTTCAATGAGCAGTTCTTC
cdr3_aa: CSARDILSAGGFNEQFF

cdr3_length: 14
v_call: TRBV7-9
clone_size: few
j_call: TRBJ1-4
d_call: NA
cdr3_nt: TGTGCCAGCAGCTTAAGTAATGATAATGAAAAACTGTTTTTT
cdr3_aa: CASSLSNDNEKLFF

cdr3_length: 12
v_call: TRBV6-2/TRBV6-3
clone_size: few
j_call: TRBJ1-2
d_call: NA
cdr3_nt: TGTGCCGGATATGGGGGTTTTGGTGGCTACACCTTC
cdr3_aa: CAGYGGFGGYTF

cdr3_length: 14
v_call: TRBV4-2
clone_size: NA
j_call: TRBJ2-2
d_call: NA
cdr3_nt: TGTGCCAGCAGCCAAGTCGTGGGAACCGGGGAGCTGTTTTTT
cdr3_aa: CASSQVVGTGELFF

cdr3_length: 14
v_call: TRBV20-1
clone_size: many
j_call: TRBJ2-3
d_call: NA
cdr3_nt: TGCAGTGCTAGGACCGGAGGGGCCCCAGATACGCAGTATTTT
cdr3_aa: CSARTGGAPDTQYF

cdr3_length: 16
v_call: TRBV5-1
clone_size: many
j_call: TRBJ2-1
d_call: TRBD2
cdr3_nt: TGCGCCAGCAGCCCACCCAGGCCTAGCGGTCACAATGAGCAGTTCTTC
cdr3_aa: CASSPPRPSGHNEQFF

cdr3_length: 16
v_call: TRBV5-1
clone_size: NA
j_call: TRBJ2-7
d_call: TRBD1
cdr3_nt: TGCGCCAGCAGTAAGTCGTCCGGGACAGGGGCCTACGAGCAGTACTTC
cdr3_aa: CASSKSSGTGAYEQYF

cdr3_length: 13
v_call: TRBV20-1
clone_size: NA
j_call: TRBJ2-7
d_call: NA
cdr3_nt: TGCAGTGCCCTCTACACCACCCTCCGCGAGCAGTACTTC
cdr3_aa: CSALYTTLREQYF

cdr3_length: 13
v_call: TRBV9
clone_size: many
j_call: TRBJ2-2
d_call: NA
cdr3_nt: TGTGCCAGCAGCGTCCCCATTGCCGGGGAGCTGTTTTTT
cdr3_aa: CASSVPIAGELFF

cdr3_length: 15
v_call: TRBV30
clone_size: many
j_call: TRBJ2-2
d_call: NA
cdr3_nt: TGTGCCTGGAGTGTACTCGGGGGGCAGACCGGGGAGCTGTTTTTT
cdr3_aa: CAWSVLGGQTGELFF

cdr3_length: 15
v_call: TRBV12-5
clone_size: few
j_call: TRBJ2-7
d_call: NA
cdr3_nt: TGTGCTAGTGGTTTGGTCGCTGGGGGCGCCTACGAGCAGTACTTC
cdr3_aa: CASGLVAGGAYEQYF

cdr3_length: 16
v_call: TRBV20-1
clone_size: many
j_call: TRBJ2-1
d_call: NA
cdr3_nt: TGCAGTGCCCGCGACCATCACGGGTCCCCTTACAATGAGCAGTTCTTC
cdr3_aa: CSARDHHGSPYNEQFF